These 11 T cell receptor beta chains came from one sample sequenced in a study of CD8 T cells in ankylosing spondylitis. From the 5' RACE reads, TCRdb called clonotypes with MiXCR, one entry per CDR3 protein. The top ten hold 0.95% to 1.1% of the sample, which has roughly 440,000 distinct CDR3 sequences, roughly 15% seen once. No cognate antigen is known for these TCRs. General study points: Blood from ankylosing spondylitis patients appeared to carry a characteristic roughly eight-variant TCR beta motif.

The specimen was blood, either unsorted or a sorted T cell fraction (not recorded which). All receptors come from a male donor with ankylosing spondylitis.

The chain combines TRBV28 with TRBJ2-2, with a weak D call TRBD2 (7 bases). Looked up from germline, CDR1 is MDHEN and CDR2 is SYDVKM. The CDR3 is 15 amino acids. V shed 5 bases and J shed 3 bases, with 13 bases lying between them. In DNA form, the CDR3 reads TGTGCCAGCAGTATTGGGGGGGCGCACACCGGGGAGCTGTTTTTT. It encodes CASSIGGAHTGELFF.

The V and J genes are TRBV5-1 and TRBJ1-2; 7 nucleotides align to TRBD1. V lost 6 bases to trimming and J lost 4 bases; unmatched junction nucleotides: 9. Germline V gives CDR1 SGHRS, CDR2 YFSETQ. The length of the CDR3 is 14 residues. CDR3 nucleotide sequence: TGCGCCAGCAAGGCGACAGGGCTGAGCTATGGCTACACCTTC. Its protein is CASKATGLSYGYTF.

This clonotype was detected many times. This chain connects TRBV12-3 or TRBV12-4 to TRBJ1-1; tentatively, D is TRBD1 (5 bases). Trimming shortened V by 3 bases and J by 4 bases, and 15 bases separated the two germline ends. CDR3 length: 15 amino acids. This chain's CDR3 is CASSLVGARSTEAFF. CDR3 in DNA: TGTGCCAGCAGTTTGGTAGGGGCTAGGTCCACTGAAGCTTTCTTT.

A word on this clonotype: A much larger clone is a single base away; this may be a read error. V usage is TRBV7-6 and J usage is TRBJ1-1; a possible D gene is TRBD1 (6 bases). V was pared by 5 bases and J by 3 bases, with 10 bases between. The length of the CDR3 is 13 residues. The V gene's germline CDR1 is SGHVS and CDR2 FNYEAQ. The CDR3 sequence is CASSRQEYTEAFF. CDR3 sequence (DNA): TGTGCCAGCAGCCGACAGGAGTACACTGAAGCTTTCTTT.

Only a few counts were recorded for this clonotype. The chain joins TRBV4-2 to TRBJ2-1; 10 bases are a match to TRBD2. J was trimmed by 6 bases and V by 4 bases; bases with no gene match: 9. CDR1 LGHNA and CDR2 YNFKEQ come from the germline V gene. The CDR3 contains 16 residues. CDR3 in DNA: TGTGCCAGCAGCCCGCCCGTCACTAGCGGGACCAATGAGCAGTTCTTC. Its translation: CASSPPVTSGTNEQFF.

The chain recombines TRBV6-5 with TRBJ1-2; D is undetermined. Looked up from germline, CDR1 is MNHEY and CDR2 is SVGAGI. V lost 0 bases, J lost 9 bases, and 11 bases lay in between. This CDR3 has 13 amino acids. Here the CDR3 DNA reads TGTGCCAGCAGTTACTCGGGAGGGTATAGCTACACCTTC. Translating it yields CASSYSGGYSYTF.

In this sample, this clonotype turned up a few times. In nucleotides, the CDR3 is TGTGCCAGCAGTCCCCGACTATCAGCGGCCGGGGAGCTGTTTTTT. It translates to CASSPRLSAAGELFF. The J gene is TRBJ2-2, the V gene TRBV6-1; D is possibly TRBD2 (5 bases). CDR3 length equals 15 residues. CDR1 is MNHNS, CDR2 SASEGT, per germline. V was shortened by 5 bases and J by 6 bases, with 16 bases between the two germline ends.

The chain couples TRBV11-2 to TRBJ2-1, with D unresolved. V lost 8 bases and J 6 bases, leaving 23 bases between the germline ends. The length of the CDR3 is 16 residues. Germline loops: CDR1 SGHAT, CDR2 FQNNGV. The CDR3 nucleotides read TGTGCCAGCTGCCCCTGGACCCACTTACCTGCCAATGAGCAGTTCTTC. Its protein product is CASCPWTHLPANEQFF.

In its sample, this clonotype was seen many times. The J gene is TRBJ2-1, the V gene TRBV15; D call uncertain. V gave up 2 bases and J gave up 9 bases, with 8 bases separating them. There are 12 residues in the CDR3. CDR1 and CDR2 (germline): LNHNV, YYDKDF (reference sequence). The CDR3 nucleotides read TGTGCCACCAGCAGATCCCCGGGTGAGCAGTTCTTC. It is translated as CATSRSPGEQFF.

In regard to this clonotype: Germline is not matched at one junction end, which may reflect a read error. The chain joins TRBV12-3 or TRBV12-4 to TRBJ2-1; D may correspond to TRBD1 or TRBD2 (6 bases each). CDR3 length: 18 residues. This CDR3 reads CACSFMGLEQRRGFEQFF. The CDR3 DNA is TGTGCCTGCAGTTTTATGGGGTTGGAGCAACGGAGGGGGTTTGAGCAGTTCTTC.

This clonotype showed up just a few times. The J gene is TRBJ2-2, the V gene TRBV6-5; perhaps TRBD1 as D (6 bases). The germline gives CDR1 MNHEY, CDR2 SVGAGI. Trimming removed 2 bases from V and 6 bases from J, with 10 bases in between. This CDR3 has 14 residues. Here the CDR3 reads CASSYGDRSGELFF. The CDR3 nucleotides read TGTGCCAGCAGTTACGGAGACAGGTCCGGGGAGCTGTTTTTT.